Reported below is one TCR beta chain. A Seattle source enrolled patients during active infection and followed them longitudinally. The data were obtained in a study of blood T cell repertoires in COVID-19. The CDR3 is 13 amino acids. The V end was cut by 2 bases, the J end by 4 bases, with 8 bases between. Germline CDR1 and CDR2: LGHNA and YSLEER. Profiled with immunoSEQ multiplex PCR; TCRdb holds only in-frame clones, not every one. This sample has 200,000 to 300,000 clones; about nine tenths occur once, and the top ten carry 5% to 6.5%. The receptor comes from a woman in her 30s with COVID-19, enrolled during active disease. The sample comprised peripheral blood. This chain links TRBV4-3 with TRBJ1-2, with no clear D. DNA for the CDR3: TGCGCCAGCAGCCAATACGGTTCCTATGGCTACACCTTC. Translation: CASSQYGSYGYTF.